This TCR beta chain was retrieved from a study of blood T cell repertoires in COVID-19. Study in general: Material from acute and convalescent COVID-19 was sourced from the United States, Italy and Spain. PBMCs, B-cell-depleted T cells, or T cells were the source of the cDNA or gDNA that made up the material.

Under the authors' procedure: Amplified reference gene primers provided the basis for estimating nucleated cell counts. Profiling relied on immunoSEQ multiplex PCR, and the TCRdb table lists in-frame clones only, not all of them. The DNA gave D and trimming, while V, J and clone size come from that table. The sample has roughly 180,000 clones; almost 80% are singletons. This CDR3 has 16 amino acids. Germline assignment: CDR1 SEHNR and CDR2 FQNEAQ (reference sequence). V shed 5 bases and J 7 bases; nucleotides not matched to a gene: 12. The specimen sequenced was peripheral blood. This TCR was sampled from a man in his fifties or sixties with active or convalescent COVID-19. This chain links TRBV7-9 with TRBJ2-1; 9 bases map to TRBD1. The CDR3 DNA reads TGTGCCAGCAGCGCAACCGGGACAGGGTCCTGGAATGAGCAGTTCTTC. Translation: CASSATGTGSWNEQFF.